Following are 21 T cell receptor beta chains from one sample sequenced in a study of beta chain features in type 1 diabetes. Expressed TCRB transcripts were sequenced, since all the RNA that had been isolated was reverse transcribed. Profiled with immunoSEQ multiplex PCR; TCRdb holds only in-frame clones, not every one. The sample contains 400,000 to 450,000 clones, approximately 15% of which appear only once. The sample comprised naive CD4+ T cells from blood. These receptors all come from a man aged 25 to 40 in good health.

The sample holds a few counts of this clone. The chain recombines TRBV7-9 with TRBJ2-3, with 14 positions matching TRBD2. V was pared by 5 bases and J by 6 bases, with 7 bases of the junction left unmatched. This CDR3 region has 16 residues. Germline CDR1 is SEHNR and CDR2 is FQNEAQ (reference sequence). CDR3 residues: CASSPGLAGVGDTQYF. In DNA, the CDR3 is TGTGCCAGCAGCCCGGGACTAGCGGGAGTCGGGGATACGCAGTATTTT.

This clone has only a few counts. The rearrangement joins TRBV7-2 to TRBJ2-5; D uncertain. Deletions cut 0 bases from V and 3 bases from J, with 8 bases between. Germline CDR1 is SGHTA and CDR2 is FQGNSA. The CDR3 spans 14 residues. Here the CDR3 reads CASSLALGKETQYF. The CDR3 nucleotides are TGTGCCAGCAGCTTAGCGCTAGGGAAAGAGACCCAGTACTTC.

This clone turned up a few times. The chain couples TRBV7-2 to TRBJ1-1; the D is unclear. The CDR3 loop spans 14 amino acids. Germline V gene lookup returns CDR1 SGHTA and CDR2 FQGNSA. V shed 5 bases and J shed 1 base, with 11 bases lying between them. In DNA, the CDR3 is TGTGCCAGCAGCGTAGGAGTAGCGAACACTGAAGCTTTCTTT. Amino acids: CASSVGVANTEAFF.

In its sample, this clone was seen once. The chain joins TRBV7-8 to TRBJ2-1; 8 bases are shared with TRBD2. CDR1 and CDR2 (germline): SGHVS, FQNEAQ. J gave up 2 bases and V 4 bases, and 4 bases lay outside the gene matches. This CDR3 is built from 15 residues. CDR3 sequence: CASSSSGGTYNEQFF. The CDR3 DNA is TGTGCCAGCAGCTCATCGGGAGGGACCTACAATGAGCAGTTCTTC.

This clone was counted only a few times. The V call is TRBV9, the J call TRBJ2-3; 12 positions match TRBD1. Germline CDR1 is SGDLS and CDR2 is YYNGEE. The trim removed 7 bases at V and 1 base at J, leaving 13 bases unmatched. The CDR3 loop spans 18 amino acids. The CDR3 here is CASSTRDRGRLGTDTQYF. In DNA form, the CDR3 reads TGTGCCAGCTCAACCCGGGACAGGGGGCGTCTCGGCACAGATACGCAGTATTTT.

The rearrangement links TRBV14 to TRBJ2-7; 11 bases are shared with TRBD1. Germline CDR1 and CDR2: SGHDN and FVKESK. This CDR3 comprises 15 residues. The ends lost 5 bases at V and 4 bases at J; junction bases unmatched: 7. The CDR3 nucleotides are TGTGCCAGCAGCAGGCCCGGGACAGGGGGTTACGAGCAGTACTTC. It specifies CASSRPGTGGYEQYF.

V is TRBV5-1 and J is TRBJ2-7; 7 bases match TRBD2. Germline-derived CDR1 and CDR2 are SGHRS and YFSETQ. This CDR3 has 15 amino acids. The V gene end was trimmed by 0 bases and the J gene end by 2 bases; junction bases not matched to a gene: 5. CDR3 loop: CASSLEAGKTYEQYF. As DNA, the CDR3 is TGCGCCAGCAGCTTGGAAGCGGGGAAGACCTACGAGCAGTACTTC.

This clone was recorded a few times. The chain carries TRBV30 and TRBJ1-2; 9 positions agree with TRBD1. The CDR3 has 13 residues. CDR1 and CDR2 from the germline V gene are GTSNPN and SVGIG (reference sequence). J gave up 7 bases and V 5 bases, and 8 bases lay outside the gene matches. CDR3 loop: CAWLNRDRVGYTF. CDR3 nucleotides: TGTGCCTGGTTGAACCGGGACAGGGTTGGCTACACCTTC.

The CDR3 DNA reads TGTGCCAGCAGCCTTAGAGGGGGCAGGGATTCACCCCTCCACTTT. It specifies CASSLRGGRDSPLHF. V gene TRBV13 combines with J gene TRBJ1-6, with 7 positions matching TRBD1. J was trimmed by 8 bases and V by 5 bases; bases with no gene match: 9. The germline V gene has CDR1 PRHDT and CDR2 FYEKMQ (reference sequence). The CDR3 has 15 residues.

This clone was observed a few times. The rearrangement links TRBV25-1 to TRBJ2-1; no clear D. This CDR3 spans 11 amino acids. V gave up 5 bases and J gave up 9 bases, with 8 bases separating them. CDR1 MGHDK and CDR2 SYGVNS come from the germline V gene. The CDR3 DNA sequence: TGTGCCAGCAGTAGGGTGGGTGAGCAGTTCTTC. This gives the protein CASSRVGEQFF.

This clone was seen more than once but under ten times. CDR3 in amino acids: CASVQHGGRETQYF. The DNA of the CDR3 is TGTGCCAGCGTCCAACATGGAGGAAGGGAGACCCAGTACTTC. This rearrangement joins TRBV7-2 to TRBJ2-5; the D gene is possibly TRBD2 (5 bases). CDR3 size: 14 residues. The ends were cut back, 8 bases at V and 5 bases at J, with 18 bases in the middle. Germline V gene lookup returns CDR1 SGHTA and CDR2 FQGNSA.

The sample holds a few counts of this clone. This chain joins TRBV7-8 and TRBJ2-5, with D possibly being TRBD2 (5 bases). Germline values: CDR1 SGHVS, CDR2 FQNEAQ. This CDR3 is built from 16 residues. V lost 1 base to trimming and J lost 5 bases, with 17 bases between them. CDR3 coding DNA: TGTGCCAGCAGCTTAGTGTTCGCGAGAGGGTTTGAGACCCAGTACTTC. It translates to CASSLVFARGFETQYF.

The genes are TRBV7-3 and TRBJ2-7; a weak D match, TRBD2 (6 bases). Looked up from germline, CDR1 is SGHTA and CDR2 is FQGTGA. V was pared by 5 bases and J by 0 bases, with 17 bases between. This CDR3 is built from 16 residues. CDR3: CASSPPERRGSYEQYV. CDR3 DNA: TGTGCCAGCAGCCCACCTGAGAGGCGGGGCTCCTACGAGCAGTACGTC.

The V call is TRBV7-2, the J call TRBJ2-5; TRBD1 agrees at 8 bases. The CDR3 runs to 15 residues. From germline, CDR1 is SGHTA and CDR2 FQGNSA. J gave up 3 bases and V 4 bases, and 7 bases lay outside the gene matches. Here the CDR3 DNA reads TGTGCCAGCAGCTCCTGGGACAGGAGAAAAGAGACCCAGTACTTC. It specifies CASSSWDRRKETQYF. The whole variable domain, remainder taken from reference TRBV7-2 and TRBJ2-5, is GAGVSQSPSNKVTEKGKDVELRCDPISGHTALYWYRQSLGQGLEFLIYFQGNSAPDKSGLPSDRFSAERTGGSVSTLTIQRTQQEDSAVYLCASSSWDRRKETQYFGPGTRLLVL.

The chain joins TRBV30 to TRBJ2-3; the D is unclear. CDR3 size: 16 residues. Germline V gene lookup returns CDR1 GTSNPN and CDR2 SVGIG (reference sequence). The V gene lost 4 bases and the J gene lost 0 bases, with 17 bases spanning the gap. The CDR3 reads CAWTGTRLTSTDTQYF. CDR3 in DNA: TGTGCCTGGACAGGAACCCGACTTACTAGCACAGATACGCAGTATTTT.

This chain connects TRBV10-3 to TRBJ2-1, with 7 bases fitting TRBD2. V dropped 3 bases and J dropped 13; count of bases not matched to a gene: 15. The germline CDR1 and CDR2 sequences are ENHRY and SYGVKD. CDR3 length: 15 amino acids. The CDR3 protein is CAISDQGPMAGEQFF. The CDR3 nucleotides are TGTGCCATCAGTGACCAGGGACCGATGGCGGGAGAACAGTTCTTC.

There are a few counts of this clone. This chain uses TRBV7-9 with TRBJ2-7; D unresolved. Trimming removed 5 bases from V and 3 bases from J, with 20 bases in between. In germline, CDR1 is SEHNR, CDR2 FQNEAQ (reference sequence). This CDR3 comprises 16 residues. In DNA, the CDR3 is TGTGCCAGCAGCCCCTCCCCAGGTTCTCTGGACTACGAGCAGTACTTC. Translation gives CASSPSPGSLDYEQYF.

In its sample, this clone was seen a few times. The CDR3 DNA reads TGTGCCAGCAGCTCATTAACCCGAAAGGCCCCGCCGTACGTC. This gives the protein CASSSLTRKAPPYV. The chain uses TRBV7-2 and TRBJ2-7; unclear D gene. The CDR3 totals 14 residues. The ends were cut back, 4 bases at V and 12 bases at J, with 22 bases in the middle. Germline CDR1 is SGHTA and CDR2 is FQGNSA.

This sequence joins TRBV9 and TRBJ1-1, with a tentative D call TRBD1 (5 bases). This CDR3 has 18 amino acids. Germline V CDR1 and CDR2: SGDLS, YYNGEE. With 0 bases removed from V and 0 bases from J, the gap between germline ends came to 18 bases. The CDR3 loop is CASSVALTDVGMNTEAFF. CDR3 DNA sequence: TGTGCCAGCAGCGTAGCGTTGACAGATGTTGGGATGAACACTGAAGCTTTCTTT.

In this sample, this clone turned up a few times. The V gene is TRBV4-3, the J gene TRBJ2-4, with D hard to call. The germline V gene has CDR1 LGHNA and CDR2 YSLEER. The V and J ends lost 1 base and 1 base respectively, with 5 bases between them. There are 14 residues in the CDR3. The CDR3 reads CASSQAGAKNIQYF. The DNA for the CDR3 is TGCGCCAGCAGCCAAGCCGGGGCCAAAAACATTCAGTACTTC.

The V and J genes are TRBV6-5 and TRBJ1-3; D is undetermined. The length of the CDR3 is 14 residues. Trimming pared 0 bases from V and 4 bases from J, leaving 7 bases between. From germline, CDR1 is MNHEY and CDR2 SVGAGI. CDR3 bases: TGTGCCAGCAGTTACTCGCATCCGGGAAACACCATATATTTT. It is translated as CASSYSHPGNTIYF.